This T cell receptor beta chain originates from a study of blood T cell repertoires in COVID-19. The V gene's germline CDR1 is MNHEY and CDR2 SMNVEV (reference sequence). This CDR3 has 17 residues. V was clipped by 4 bases and J by 6 bases; unmatched bases: 14. Profiling relied on immunoSEQ multiplex PCR, and the TCRdb table lists in-frame clones only, not all of them. The repertoire holds some 200,000 clones, with roughly 90% as singletons. Those enrolled, adults aged 18 to 89 years, came from 25 or so US areas. Participant reports of clinical history set cohort assignment. Recovery meant two consecutive negative NP/OP PCR tests, professional clearance, or resolved symptoms.

The chain combines TRBV27 with TRBJ2-2, with 7 positions matching TRBD1. This sequence was found in a young woman who had recovered from COVID-19. Source material: PBMCs or T cells enriched from blood (not recorded which). CDR3 amino acids: CASSSSRSVTGPGELFF. CDR3 coding DNA: TGTGCCAGCAGTTCCTCCCGATCCGTGACAGGGCCCGGGGAGCTGTTTTTT.